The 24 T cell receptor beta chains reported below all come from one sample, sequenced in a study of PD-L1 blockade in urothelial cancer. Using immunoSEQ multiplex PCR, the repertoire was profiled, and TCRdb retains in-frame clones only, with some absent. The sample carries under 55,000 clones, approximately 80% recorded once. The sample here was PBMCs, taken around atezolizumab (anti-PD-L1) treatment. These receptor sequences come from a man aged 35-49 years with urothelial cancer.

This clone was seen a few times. For the CDR3, the DNA is TGCGCCAGCAGCTTCGGGCGGCTAGCGGGAGAGACCCAGTACTTC. Encoded protein: CASSFGRLAGETQYF. The chain is built from TRBV5-1 and TRBJ2-5, with 8 nucleotides matching TRBD2. The CDR3 consists of 15 residues. The V gene's germline CDR1 is SGHRS and CDR2 YFSETQ. Losses at the gene ends were 2 bases for V and 4 bases for J; bases not matched to a gene: 7.

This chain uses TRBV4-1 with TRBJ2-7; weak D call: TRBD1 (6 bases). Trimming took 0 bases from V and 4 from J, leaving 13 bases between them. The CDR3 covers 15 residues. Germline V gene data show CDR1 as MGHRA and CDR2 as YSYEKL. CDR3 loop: CASSQEGTRRYEQYF. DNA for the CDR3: TGCGCCAGCAGCCAAGAGGGGACACGTCGATACGAGCAGTACTTC.

CDR3 in amino acids: CASSPRTATLYGYTF. In DNA form, the CDR3 reads TGTGCCAGCAGCCCTCGGACAGCTACTCTCTATGGCTACACCTTC. The J gene is TRBJ1-2, the V gene TRBV5-4, with TRBD1 as a possible D gene (6 bases). The CDR3 sequence is 15 residues long. Germline V lookup: CDR1 SGHNT, CDR2 YYREEE (reference sequence). Trimming cost V 4 bases and J 4 bases, with 17 bases left between them.

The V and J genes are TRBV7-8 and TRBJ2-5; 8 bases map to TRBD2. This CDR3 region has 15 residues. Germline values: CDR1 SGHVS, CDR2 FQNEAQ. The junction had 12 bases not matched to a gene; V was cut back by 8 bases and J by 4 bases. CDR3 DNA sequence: TGTGCCAGCTATACAGACACTAGCGGCAGAGAGACCCAGTACTTC. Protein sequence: CASYTDTSGRETQYF.

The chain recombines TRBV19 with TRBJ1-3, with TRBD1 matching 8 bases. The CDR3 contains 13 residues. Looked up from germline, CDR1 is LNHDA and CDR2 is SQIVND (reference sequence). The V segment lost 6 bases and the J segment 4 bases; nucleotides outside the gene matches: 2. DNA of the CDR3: TGTGCCAGTAGGCACAGGGGGGGAAACACCATATATTTT. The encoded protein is CASRHRGGNTIYF.

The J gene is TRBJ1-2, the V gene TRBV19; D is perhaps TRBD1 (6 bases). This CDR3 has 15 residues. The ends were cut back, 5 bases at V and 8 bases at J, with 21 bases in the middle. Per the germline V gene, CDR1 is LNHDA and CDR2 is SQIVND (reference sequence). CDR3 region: CASSPRGRWWLGYTF. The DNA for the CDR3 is TGTGCCAGTAGTCCCAGGGGACGGTGGTGGCTCGGCTACACCTTC.

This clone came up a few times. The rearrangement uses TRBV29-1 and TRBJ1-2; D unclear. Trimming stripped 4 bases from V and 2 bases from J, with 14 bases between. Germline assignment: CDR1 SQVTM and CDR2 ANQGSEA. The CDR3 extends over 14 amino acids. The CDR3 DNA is TGCAGCGTTGCGGCCGACTCAAGGAACTATGGCTACACCTTC. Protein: CSVAADSRNYGYTF. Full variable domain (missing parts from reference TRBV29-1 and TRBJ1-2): SAVISQKPSRDICQRGTSLTIQCQVDSQVTMMFWYRQQPGQSLTLIATANQGSEATYESGFVIDKFPISRPNLTFSTLTVSNMSPEDSSIYLCSVAADSRNYGYTFGSGTRLTVV.

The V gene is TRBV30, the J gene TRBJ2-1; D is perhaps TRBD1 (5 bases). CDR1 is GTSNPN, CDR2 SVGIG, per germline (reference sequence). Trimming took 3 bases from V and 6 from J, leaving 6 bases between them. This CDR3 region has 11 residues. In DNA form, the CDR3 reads TGTGCCTGGAGACAGGCCAATGAGCAGTTCTTC. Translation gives CAWRQANEQFF.

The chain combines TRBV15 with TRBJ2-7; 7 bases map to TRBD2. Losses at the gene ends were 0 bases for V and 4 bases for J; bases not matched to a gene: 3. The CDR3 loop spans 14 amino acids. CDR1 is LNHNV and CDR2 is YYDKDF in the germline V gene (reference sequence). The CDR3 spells CATSRERTSYEQYF. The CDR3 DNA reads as TGTGCCACCAGCAGAGAACGGACTAGTTACGAGCAGTACTTC.

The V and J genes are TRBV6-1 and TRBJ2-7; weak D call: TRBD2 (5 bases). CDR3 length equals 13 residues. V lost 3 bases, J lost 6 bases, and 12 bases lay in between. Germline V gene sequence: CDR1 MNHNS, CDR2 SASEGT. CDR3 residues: CASSDAGWTEQYF. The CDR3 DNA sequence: TGTGCCAGCAGTGACGCGGGCTGGACCGAGCAGTACTTC.

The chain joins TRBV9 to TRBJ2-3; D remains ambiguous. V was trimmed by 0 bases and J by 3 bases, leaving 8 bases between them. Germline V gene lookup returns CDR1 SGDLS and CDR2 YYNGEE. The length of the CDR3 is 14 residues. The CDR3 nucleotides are TGTGCCAGCAGCGTAGCTCGAGCAACAGATACGCAGTATTTT. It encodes CASSVARATDTQYF.

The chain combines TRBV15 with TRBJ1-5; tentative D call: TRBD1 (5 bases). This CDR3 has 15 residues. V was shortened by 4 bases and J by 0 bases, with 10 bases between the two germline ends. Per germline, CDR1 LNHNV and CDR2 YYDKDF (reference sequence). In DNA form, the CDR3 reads TGTGCCACCAGCATGGGGGACTATAGCAATCAGCCCCAGCATTTT. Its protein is CATSMGDYSNQPQHF.

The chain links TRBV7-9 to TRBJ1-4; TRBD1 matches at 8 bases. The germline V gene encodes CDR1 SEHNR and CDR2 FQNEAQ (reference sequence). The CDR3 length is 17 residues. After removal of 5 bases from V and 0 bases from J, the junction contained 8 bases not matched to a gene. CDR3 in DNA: TGTGCCAGCAGCCCAGGACAGGGCCCCCCAACTAATGAAAAACTGTTTTTT. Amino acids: CASSPGQGPPTNEKLFF.

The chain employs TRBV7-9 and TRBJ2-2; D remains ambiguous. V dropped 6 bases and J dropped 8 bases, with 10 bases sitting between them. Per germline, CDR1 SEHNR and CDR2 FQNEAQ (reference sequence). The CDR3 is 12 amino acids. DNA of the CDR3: TGTGCCAGCAGAGATCTCAGGGGGGAGCTGTTTTTT. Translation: CASRDLRGELFF.

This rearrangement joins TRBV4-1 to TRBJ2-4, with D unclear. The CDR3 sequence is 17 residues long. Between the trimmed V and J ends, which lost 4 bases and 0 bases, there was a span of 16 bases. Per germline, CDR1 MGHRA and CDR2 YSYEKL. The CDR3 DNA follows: TGCGCCAGCAGCCCCGACACGGAATCTATAGCCAAAAACATTCAGTACTTC. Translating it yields CASSPDTESIAKNIQYF.

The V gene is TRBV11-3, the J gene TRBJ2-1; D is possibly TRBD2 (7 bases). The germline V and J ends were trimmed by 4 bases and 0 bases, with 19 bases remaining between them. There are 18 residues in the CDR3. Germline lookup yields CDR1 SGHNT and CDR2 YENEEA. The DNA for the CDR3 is TGTGCCAGCAGCTCCCTAGGGGGGGACGGTAGCTCCTACAATGAGCAGTTCTTC. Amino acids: CASSSLGGDGSSYNEQFF.

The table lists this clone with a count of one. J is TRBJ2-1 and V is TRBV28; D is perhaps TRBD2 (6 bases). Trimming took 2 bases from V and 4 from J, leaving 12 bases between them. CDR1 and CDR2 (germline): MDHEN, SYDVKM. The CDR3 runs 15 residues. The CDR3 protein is CASSLAGSIYNEQFF. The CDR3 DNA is TGTGCCAGCAGTTTAGCGGGAAGTATTTACAATGAGCAGTTCTTC.

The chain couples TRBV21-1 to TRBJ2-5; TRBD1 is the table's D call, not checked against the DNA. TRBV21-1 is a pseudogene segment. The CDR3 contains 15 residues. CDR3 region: CASSPQRQSQETQYF. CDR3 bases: TGTGCCAGCAGCCCCCAGAGACAGTCACAAGAGACCCAGTACTTC.

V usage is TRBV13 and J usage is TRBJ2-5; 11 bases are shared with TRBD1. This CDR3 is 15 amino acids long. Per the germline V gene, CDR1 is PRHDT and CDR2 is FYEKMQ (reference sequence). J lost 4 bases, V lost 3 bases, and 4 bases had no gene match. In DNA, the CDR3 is TGTGCCAGCAGCTTTTGGACAGGGGGCCGAGAGACCCAGTACTTC. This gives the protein CASSFWTGGRETQYF.

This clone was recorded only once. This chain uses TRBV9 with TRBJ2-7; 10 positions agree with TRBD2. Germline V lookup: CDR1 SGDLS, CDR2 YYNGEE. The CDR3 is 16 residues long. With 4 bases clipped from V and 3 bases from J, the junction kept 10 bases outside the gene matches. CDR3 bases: TGTGCCAGCAGCCGCTTAGCGGGAGGCCAAAACTACGAGCAGTACTTC. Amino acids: CASSRLAGGQNYEQYF.

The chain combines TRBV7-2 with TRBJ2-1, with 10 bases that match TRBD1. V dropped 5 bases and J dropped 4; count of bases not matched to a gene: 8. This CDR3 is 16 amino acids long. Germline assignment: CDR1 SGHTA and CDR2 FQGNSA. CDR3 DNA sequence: TGTGCCAGCAGCCTCCGGACAGGGGGGGGATACAATGAGCAGTTCTTC. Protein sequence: CASSLRTGGGYNEQFF.

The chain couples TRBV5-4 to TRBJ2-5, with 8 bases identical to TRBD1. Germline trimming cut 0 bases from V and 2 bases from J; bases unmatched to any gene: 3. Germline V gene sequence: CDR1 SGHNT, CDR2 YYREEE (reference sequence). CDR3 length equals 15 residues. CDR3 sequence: CASSLGQGLQETQYF. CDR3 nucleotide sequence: TGTGCCAGCAGCTTGGGACAGGGGCTTCAAGAGACCCAGTACTTC.

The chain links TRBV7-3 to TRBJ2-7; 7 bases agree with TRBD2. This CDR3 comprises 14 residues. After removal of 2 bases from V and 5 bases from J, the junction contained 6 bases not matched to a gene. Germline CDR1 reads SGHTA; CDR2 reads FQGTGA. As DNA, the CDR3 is TGTGCCAGCAGCTTAGCGGGAGTCATGAACGAGCAGTACTTC. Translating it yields CASSLAGVMNEQYF.

CDR3 sequence: CAWSWGGNEKLFF. The CDR3 nucleotides read TGTGCCTGGAGTTGGGGAGGTAATGAAAAACTGTTTTTT. This chain joins TRBV30 and TRBJ1-4, with D hard to call. This CDR3 spans 13 amino acids. Germline CDR1 is GTSNPN and CDR2 is SVGIG (reference sequence). The germline V and J ends were trimmed by 2 bases and 4 bases, with 8 bases remaining between them.